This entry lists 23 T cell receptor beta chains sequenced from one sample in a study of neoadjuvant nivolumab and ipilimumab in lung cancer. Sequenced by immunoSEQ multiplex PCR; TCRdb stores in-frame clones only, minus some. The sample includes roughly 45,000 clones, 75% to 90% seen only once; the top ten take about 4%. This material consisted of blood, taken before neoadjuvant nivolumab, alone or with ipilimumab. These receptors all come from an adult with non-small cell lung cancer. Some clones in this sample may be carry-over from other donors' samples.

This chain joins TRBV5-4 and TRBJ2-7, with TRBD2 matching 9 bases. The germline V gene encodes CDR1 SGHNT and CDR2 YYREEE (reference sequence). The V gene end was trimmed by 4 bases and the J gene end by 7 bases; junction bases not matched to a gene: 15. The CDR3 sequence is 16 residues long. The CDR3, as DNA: TGTGCCAGCAGCAACACCGGGACTAGCATTTGGAGGGAGCAGTACTTC. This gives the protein CASSNTGTSIWREQYF. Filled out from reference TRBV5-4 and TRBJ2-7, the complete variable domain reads ETGVTQSPTHLIKTRGQQVTLRCSSQSGHNTVSWYQQALGQGPQFIFQYYREEENGRGNFPPRFSGLQFPNYSSELNVNALELDDSALYLCASSNTGTSIWREQYFGPGTRLTVT.

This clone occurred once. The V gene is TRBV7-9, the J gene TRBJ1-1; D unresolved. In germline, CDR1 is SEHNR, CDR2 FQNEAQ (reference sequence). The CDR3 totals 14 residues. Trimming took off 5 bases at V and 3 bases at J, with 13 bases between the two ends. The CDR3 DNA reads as TGTGCCAGCAGCCTCTACGACGGAGACACTGAAGCTTTCTTT. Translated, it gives CASSLYDGDTEAFF.

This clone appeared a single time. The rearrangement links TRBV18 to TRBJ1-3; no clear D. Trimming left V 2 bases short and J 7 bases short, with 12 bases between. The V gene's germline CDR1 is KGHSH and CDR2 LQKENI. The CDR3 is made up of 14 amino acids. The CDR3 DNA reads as TGTGCCAGCTCACCAAACCTCAGTGGCAACACCATATATTTT. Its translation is CASSPNLSGNTIYF.

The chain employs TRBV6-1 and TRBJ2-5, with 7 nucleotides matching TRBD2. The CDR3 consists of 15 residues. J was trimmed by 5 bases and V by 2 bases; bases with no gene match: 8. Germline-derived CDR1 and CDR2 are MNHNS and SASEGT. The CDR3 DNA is TGTGCCAGCAGTGAATCTGCGGGAGTATACGAGACCCAGTACTTC. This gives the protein CASSESAGVYETQYF.

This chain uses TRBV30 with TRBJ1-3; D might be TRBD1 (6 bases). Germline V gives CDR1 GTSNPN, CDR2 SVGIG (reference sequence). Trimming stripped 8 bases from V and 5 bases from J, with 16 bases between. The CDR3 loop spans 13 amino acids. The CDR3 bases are TGTGCCGGCAGGGACACCGGGAGAAACACCATATATTTT. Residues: CAGRDTGRNTIYF.

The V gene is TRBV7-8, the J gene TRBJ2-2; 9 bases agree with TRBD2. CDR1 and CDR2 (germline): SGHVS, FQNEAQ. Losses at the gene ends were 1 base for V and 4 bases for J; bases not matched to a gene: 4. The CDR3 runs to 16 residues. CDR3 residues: CASSLVTSGPTGELFF. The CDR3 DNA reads TGTGCCAGCAGCTTAGTAACTAGCGGGCCCACCGGGGAGCTGTTTTTT.

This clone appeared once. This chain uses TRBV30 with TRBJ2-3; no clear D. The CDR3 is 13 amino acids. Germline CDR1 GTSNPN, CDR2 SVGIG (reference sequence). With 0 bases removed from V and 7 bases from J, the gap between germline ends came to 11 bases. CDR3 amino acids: CAWSVLLDHTQYF. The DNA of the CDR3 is TGTGCCTGGAGTGTACTGCTAGACCATACGCAGTATTTT. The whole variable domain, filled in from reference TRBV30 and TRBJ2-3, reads SQTIHQWPATLVQPVGSPLSLECTVEGTSNPNLYWYRQAAGRGLQLLFYSVGIGQISSEVPQNLSASRPQDRQFILSSKKLLLSDSGFYLCAWSVLLDHTQYFGPGTRLTVL.

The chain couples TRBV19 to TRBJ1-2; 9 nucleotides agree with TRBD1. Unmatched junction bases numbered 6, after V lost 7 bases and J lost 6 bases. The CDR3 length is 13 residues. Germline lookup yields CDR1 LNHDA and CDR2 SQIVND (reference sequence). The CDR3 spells CASNRDRVDGYTF. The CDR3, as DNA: TGTGCCAGTAACCGGGACAGGGTTGATGGCTACACCTTC.

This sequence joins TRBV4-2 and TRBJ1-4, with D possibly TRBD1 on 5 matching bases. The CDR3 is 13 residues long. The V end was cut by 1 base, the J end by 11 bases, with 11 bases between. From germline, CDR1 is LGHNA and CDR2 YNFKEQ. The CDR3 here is CASSQGRAGKLFF. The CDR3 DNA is TGTGCCAGCAGCCAAGGAAGGGCAGGGAAACTGTTTTTT.

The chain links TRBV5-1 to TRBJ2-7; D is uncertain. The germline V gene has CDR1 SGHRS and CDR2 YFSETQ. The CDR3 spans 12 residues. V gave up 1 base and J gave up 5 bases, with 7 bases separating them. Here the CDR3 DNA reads TGCGCCAGCAGCTTGTCCCGGAACGAGCAGTACTTC. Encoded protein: CASSLSRNEQYF.

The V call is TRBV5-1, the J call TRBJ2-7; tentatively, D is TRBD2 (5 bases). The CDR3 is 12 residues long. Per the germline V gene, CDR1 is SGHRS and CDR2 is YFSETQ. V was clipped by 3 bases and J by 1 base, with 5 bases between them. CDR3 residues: CASSSGSYEQYF. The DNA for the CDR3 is TGCGCCAGCAGCTCGGGATCCTACGAGCAGTACTTC.

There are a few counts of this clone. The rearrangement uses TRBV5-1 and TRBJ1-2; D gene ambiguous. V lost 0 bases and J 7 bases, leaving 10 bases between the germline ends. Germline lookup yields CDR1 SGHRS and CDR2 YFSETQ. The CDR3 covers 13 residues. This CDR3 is CASSLADLFGYTF. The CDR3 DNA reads TGCGCCAGCAGCTTGGCCGATCTGTTTGGCTACACCTTC.

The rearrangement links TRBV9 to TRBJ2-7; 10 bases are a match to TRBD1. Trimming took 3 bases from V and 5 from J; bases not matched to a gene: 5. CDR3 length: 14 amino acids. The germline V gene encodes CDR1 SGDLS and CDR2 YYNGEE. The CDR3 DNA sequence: TGTGCCAGCAGCGGACAGGGGGCGAGTGACGAGCAGTACTTC. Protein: CASSGQGASDEQYF.

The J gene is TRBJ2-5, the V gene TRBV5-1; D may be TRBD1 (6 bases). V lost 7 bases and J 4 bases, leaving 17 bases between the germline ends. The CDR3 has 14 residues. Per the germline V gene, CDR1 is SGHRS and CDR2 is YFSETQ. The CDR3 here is CASGGSSSGETQYF. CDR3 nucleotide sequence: TGCGCCAGCGGGGGCTCCTCTTCGGGAGAGACCCAGTACTTC.

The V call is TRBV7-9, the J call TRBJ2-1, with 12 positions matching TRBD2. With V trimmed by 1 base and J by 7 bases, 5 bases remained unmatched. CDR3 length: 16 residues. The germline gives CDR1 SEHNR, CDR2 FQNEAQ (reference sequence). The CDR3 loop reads CASSLGTSGGRNEQFF. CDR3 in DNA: TGTGCCAGCAGCTTAGGAACTAGCGGGGGGAGGAATGAGCAGTTCTTC.

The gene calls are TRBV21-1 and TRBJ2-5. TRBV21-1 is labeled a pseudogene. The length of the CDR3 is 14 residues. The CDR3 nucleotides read TGTGCCAGCAGCTTCCCCCTGGACCAAGAGACCCAGTACTTC. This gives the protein CASSFPLDQETQYF.

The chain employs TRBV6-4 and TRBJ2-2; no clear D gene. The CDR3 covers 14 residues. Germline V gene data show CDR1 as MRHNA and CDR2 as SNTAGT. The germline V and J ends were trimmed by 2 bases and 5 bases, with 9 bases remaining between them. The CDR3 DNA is TGTGCCAGCAGTGACGGAGAGTTTACCGGGGAGCTGTTTTTT. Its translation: CASSDGEFTGELFF.

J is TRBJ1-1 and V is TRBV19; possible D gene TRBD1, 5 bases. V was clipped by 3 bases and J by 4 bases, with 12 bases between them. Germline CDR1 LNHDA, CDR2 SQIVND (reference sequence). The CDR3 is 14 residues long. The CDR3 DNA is TGTGCCAGTAGTATCCAAGGGGAGGGCACTGAAGCTTTCTTT. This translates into CASSIQGEGTEAFF.

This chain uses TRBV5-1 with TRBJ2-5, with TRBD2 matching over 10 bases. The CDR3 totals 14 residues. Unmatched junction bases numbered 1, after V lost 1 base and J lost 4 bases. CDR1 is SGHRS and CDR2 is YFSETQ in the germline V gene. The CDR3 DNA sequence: TGCGCCAGCAGCTTGAGACTAGCGGGAGAGACCCAGTACTTC. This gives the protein CASSLRLAGETQYF.

In nucleotides, the CDR3 is TGTGCCAGCAGTTACCTAGGGGGCTCCTACGAGCAGTACTTC. This encodes CASSYLGGSYEQYF. The chain is built from TRBV6-5 and TRBJ2-7, with D possibly being TRBD1 (6 bases). The germline V gene encodes CDR1 MNHEY and CDR2 SVGAGI. V lost 2 bases and J 0 bases, leaving 8 bases between the germline ends. The CDR3 is 14 amino acids.

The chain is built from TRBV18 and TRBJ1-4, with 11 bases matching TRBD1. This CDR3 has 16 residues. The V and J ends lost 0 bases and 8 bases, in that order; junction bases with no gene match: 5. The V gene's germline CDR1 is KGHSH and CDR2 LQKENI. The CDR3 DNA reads TGTGCCAGCTCACCACCGTTGGGACAGGGGGACGAAAAACTGTTTTTT. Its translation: CASSPPLGQGDEKLFF. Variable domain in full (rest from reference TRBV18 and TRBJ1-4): NAGVMQNPRHLVRRRGQEARLRCSPMKGHSHVYWYRQLPEEGLKFMVYLQKENIIDESGMPKERFSAEFPKEGPSILRIQQVVRGDSAAYFCASSPPLGQGDEKLFFGSGTQLSVL.

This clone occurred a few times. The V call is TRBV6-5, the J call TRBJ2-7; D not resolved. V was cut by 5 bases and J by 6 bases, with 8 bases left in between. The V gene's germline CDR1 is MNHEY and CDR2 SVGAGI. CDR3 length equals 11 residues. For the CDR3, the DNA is TGTGCCAGCAGTAGTTTAGGCGAGCAGTACTTC. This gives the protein CASSSLGEQYF.

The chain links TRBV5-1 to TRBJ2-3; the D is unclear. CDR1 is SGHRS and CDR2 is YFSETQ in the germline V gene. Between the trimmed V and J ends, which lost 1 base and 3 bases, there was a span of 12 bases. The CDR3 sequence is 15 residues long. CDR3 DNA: TGCGCCAGCAGCTTGTTAGTGGGAAGTACAGATACGCAGTATTTT. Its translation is CASSLLVGSTDTQYF.